Shown below are 27 T cell receptor beta chains from a single sample sequenced in a study of blood T cells in healthy people across ages. For the second PCR, which ran for about 7 to 11 cycles, a sample-barcoded 5' primer and a J-beta primer mix were used. One entry per CDR3 protein, called by TCRdb with MiXCR from the 5' RACE reads. The repertoire holds more than 650,000 distinct CDR3 sequences, about a fifth seen once, with around 21% in the top ten. Sequencing input: blood. These receptors originate from a man in his 70s in good health.

The J gene is TRBJ2-2, the V gene TRBV7-7, with D perhaps TRBD1 (6 bases). Trimming shortened V by 6 bases and J by 1 base, and 9 bases separated the two germline ends. The CDR3 consists of 14 residues. Germline V gene data show CDR1 as SSHAT and CDR2 as FNYEAQ (reference sequence). The CDR3 region is CASRQTGNTGELFF. In DNA form, the CDR3 reads TGTGCCAGCAGACAGACAGGGAACACCGGGGAGCTGTTTTTT.

The chain links TRBV12-3 or TRBV12-4 to TRBJ1-3; no definite D call. The CDR3 contains 15 residues. With 3 bases removed from V and 0 bases from J, the gap between germline ends came to 9 bases. The CDR3 DNA sequence: TGTGCCAGCAGTTTCTACAGCAGCTCTGGAAACACCATATATTTT. This encodes CASSFYSSSGNTIYF.

The count of this clonotype is one. V gene TRBV29-1 combines with J gene TRBJ2-2, with 9 bases fitting TRBD1. The germline CDR1 and CDR2 sequences are SQVTM and ANQGSEA. The CDR3 spans 13 residues. CDR3 loop: CSVRGQGIGELFF. DNA of the CDR3: TGCAGTGTACGGGGACAGGGAATCGGGGAGCTGTTTTTT.

This clonotype was detected a few times. The chain combines TRBV6-2 or TRBV6-3 with TRBJ1-2, with 7 bases lining up with TRBD1. The CDR3 consists of 13 residues. CDR1 and CDR2 from the germline V gene are MNHEY and SVGEGT. The junction had 5 bases not matched to a gene; V was cut back by 7 bases and J by 3 bases. The CDR3 region is CASTHGTDYGYTF. The CDR3 region has the DNA TGTGCCAGCACCCACGGGACAGACTATGGCTACACCTTC.

The chain is built from TRBV3-1 and TRBJ2-7, with unresolved D. Germline lookup yields CDR1 LGHDT and CDR2 YNNKEL (reference sequence). The V gene lost 2 bases and the J gene lost 3 bases, with 8 bases spanning the gap. This CDR3 region has 13 residues. DNA of the CDR3: TGTGCCAGCAGCCAAACGGACGGCTACGAGCAGTACTTC. The encoded protein is CASSQTDGYEQYF.

This clonotype appeared a few times. The rearrangement uses TRBV28 and TRBJ2-5; D ambiguous. The J call could be wrong; TRBJ2-7 is a better fit for the DNA end. This CDR3 comprises 14 residues. The V gene's germline CDR1 is MDHEN and CDR2 SYDVKM. CDR3 in amino acids: CASTYTRTSYEQYF. The DNA for the CDR3 is TGTGCCAGCACATACACGCGGACCTCCTACGAGCAGTACTTC.

The genes are TRBV10-3 and TRBJ1-2; D is ambiguous. With 3 bases removed from V and 1 base from J, the gap between germline ends came to 9 bases. Germline CDR1 is ENHRY and CDR2 is SYGVKD. The CDR3 has 14 amino acids. Here the CDR3 reads CAISDLPGNYGYTF. The CDR3 coding sequence is TGTGCCATCAGTGACCTCCCGGGTAACTATGGCTACACCTTC.

This clonotype was counted a few times. The CDR3 here is CASSPKGLAGIAKNIQYF. CDR3 bases: TGTGCCAGCAGCCCAAAAGGACTAGCGGGGATAGCCAAAAACATTCAGTACTTC. The rearrangement links TRBV12-3 or TRBV12-4 to TRBJ2-4; 12 bases match TRBD2. The CDR3 has 18 residues. V dropped 6 bases and J dropped 0; count of bases not matched to a gene: 9.

The V call is TRBV12-3 or TRBV12-4, the J call TRBJ2-5; a possible D gene is TRBD2 (6 bases). The CDR3 contains 13 residues. Trimming removed 5 bases at V and 5 bases at J, with 12 bases between. CDR3 in DNA: TGTGCCAGCAGTCGACTAGTTGGTGAGACCCAGTACTTC. Translation: CASSRLVGETQYF.

The chain recombines TRBV20-1 with TRBJ1-5; a weak D match, TRBD1 (5 bases). CDR1 is DFQATT and CDR2 is SNEGSKA in the germline V gene (reference sequence). The CDR3 has 13 residues. Trimming shortened V by 6 bases and J by 1 base, and 10 bases separated the two germline ends. The CDR3 sequence: CSAKDTSNQPQHF. In DNA, the CDR3 is TGCAGTGCCAAGGACACCAGCAATCAGCCCCAGCATTTT.

This clonotype was seen at least ten times. The V gene is TRBV11-2, the J gene TRBJ2-7; TRBD1 might be the D (5 bases). Germline CDR1 is SGHAT and CDR2 is FQNNGV. V shed 1 base and J shed 3 bases, with 10 bases lying between them. This CDR3 comprises 14 residues. CDR3 region: CASSLVDSFYEQYF. CDR3 sequence (DNA): TGTGCCAGCAGCTTAGTAGACAGTTTCTACGAGCAGTACTTC.

This chain joins TRBV3-1 and TRBJ1-4; D ambiguous. The CDR3 totals 15 residues. Between the trimmed V and J ends, which lost 0 bases and 8 bases, there was a span of 13 bases. CDR1 is LGHDT, CDR2 YNNKEL, per germline (reference sequence). CDR3 DNA: TGTGCCAGCAGCCAAGATCTTACCGGACGGGAAAAACTGTTTTTT. It translates to CASSQDLTGREKLFF. Full variable domain (rest looked up from reference TRBV3-1 and TRBJ1-4): DTAVSQTPKYLVTQMGNDKSIKCEQNLGHDTMYWYKQDSKKFLKIMFSYNNKELIINETVPNRFSPKSPDKAHLNLHINSLELGDSAVYFCASSQDLTGREKLFFGSGTQLSVL.

With respect to this clonotype: A clone one base away is much larger, so this may be a read error. The chain carries TRBV4-3 and TRBJ1-2; D gene unclear. The germline gives CDR1 LGHNA, CDR2 YSLEER. The V gene lost 1 base and the J gene lost 7 bases, with 10 bases spanning the gap. CDR3 length: 13 residues. The CDR3 loop is CASSQAGFSGYTF. The CDR3 DNA reads TGCGCCAGCAGCCAAGCTGGATTTAGTGGCTACACCTTC.

This clonotype was found a few times. The chain joins TRBV7-9 to TRBJ2-2; D is unclear. The germline CDR1 and CDR2 sequences are SEHNR and FQNEAQ (reference sequence). The V end lost 4 bases, the J end lost 6 bases, and 9 bases lay between the germline ends. The CDR3 extends over 13 amino acids. CDR3 sequence (DNA): TGTGCCAGCAGCTCCACTGGGTCCGGGGAGCTGTTTTTT. Amino acids: CASSSTGSGELFF.

The genes are TRBV28 and TRBJ1-2, with 9 positions matching TRBD1. The junction had 14 bases not matched to a gene; V was cut back by 6 bases and J by 3 bases. CDR1 is MDHEN, CDR2 SYDVKM, per germline. This CDR3 spans 17 amino acids. The CDR3 protein is CASRALIGQGKDYGYTF. For the CDR3, the DNA is TGTGCCAGCAGGGCCCTGATCGGACAGGGGAAGGACTATGGCTACACCTTC.

This chain connects TRBV5-1 to TRBJ2-3, with D maybe TRBD2 (5 bases). The germline V and J ends were trimmed by 0 bases and 2 bases, with 10 bases remaining between them. Per germline, CDR1 SGHRS and CDR2 YFSETQ. The CDR3 extends over 15 amino acids. The CDR3: CASSLGLPFTDTQYF. The CDR3 DNA sequence: TGCGCCAGCAGCTTGGGACTACCATTCACAGATACGCAGTATTTT. Looking up the rest from reference TRBV5-1 and TRBJ2-3 gives the full variable domain: KAGVTQTPRYLIKTRGQQVTLSCSPISGHRSVSWYQQTPGQGLQFLFEYFSETQRNKGNFPGRFSGRQFSNSRSEMNVSTLELGDSALYLCASSLGLPFTDTQYFGPGTRLTVL.

This sequence joins TRBV25-1 and TRBJ1-2; perhaps TRBD1 as D (5 bases). Germline V gene data show CDR1 as MGHDK and CDR2 as SYGVNS. CDR3 length: 13 amino acids. V lost 2 bases and J lost 6, with 10 bases in between. CDR3 DNA sequence: TGTGCCAGCAGTGAAGTGGGACCTAATGGCTACACCTTC. This gives the protein CASSEVGPNGYTF.

This chain joins TRBV11-2 and TRBJ2-1; D might be TRBD1 or TRBD2, each matching 5 bases. Germline V gene lookup returns CDR1 SGHAT and CDR2 FQNNGV. The length of the CDR3 is 16 residues. V lost 1 base, J lost 0 bases, and 10 bases lay in between. The CDR3 region is CASSLGRGRSYNEQFF. CDR3 in DNA: TGTGCCAGCAGCTTAGGTCGGGGCCGCTCCTACAATGAGCAGTTCTTC.

There are a few counts of this clonotype. The CDR3 nucleotides read TGTGCCAGCAGCGCCGAGGGCCCTAACTATGGCTACACCTTC. Residues: CASSAEGPNYGYTF. This chain joins TRBV7-9 and TRBJ1-2; D is uncertain. This CDR3 has 14 residues. Germline V gene sequence: CDR1 SEHNR, CDR2 FQNEAQ (reference sequence). V was pared by 5 bases and J by 0 bases, with 10 bases between.

This clonotype turned up a few times. The chain links TRBV7-2 to TRBJ2-7; D possibly corresponds to TRBD2 (5 bases). This CDR3 has 13 residues. The V and J ends lost 3 bases and 7 bases respectively, with 13 bases between them. Germline V gene data show CDR1 as SGHTA and CDR2 as FQGNSA. The CDR3 spells CASSFSPPGEQYV. The DNA for the CDR3 is TGTGCCAGCAGCTTTTCGCCGCCGGGGGAGCAGTACGTC.

This clonotype was recorded once. The chain couples TRBV7-9 to TRBJ2-5; TRBD1 matches 7 bases. Germline CDR1 reads SEHNR; CDR2 reads FQNEAQ (reference sequence). Trimming at V came to 5 bases and at J to 4 bases, leaving 10 bases not matched to a gene. The CDR3 is made up of 15 amino acids. The CDR3 region has the DNA TGTGCCAGCAGCGGAGACAGGGTAGAGAGAGAGACCCAGTACTTC. Translating gives CASSGDRVERETQYF.

The rearrangement uses TRBV20-1 and TRBJ2-1, with TRBD2 as a possible D gene (5 bases). Germline assignment: CDR1 DFQATT and CDR2 SNEGSKA (reference sequence). V was trimmed by 6 bases and J by 3 bases, leaving 15 bases between them. There are 14 residues in the CDR3. CDR3: CSAKGSEDYNEQFF. Here the CDR3 DNA reads TGCAGTGCAAAAGGGAGCGAGGACTACAATGAGCAGTTCTTC.

This chain joins TRBV7-8 and TRBJ2-5; tentative D call: TRBD2 (5 bases). The last part of the DNA fits TRBJ2-7 better; the J call may be wrong. Germline loops: CDR1 SGHVS, CDR2 FQNEAQ. The CDR3 contains 15 residues. The CDR3 reads CASTTDPDSRYEQYV. DNA of the CDR3: TGTGCCAGCACAACTGACCCGGACTCGCGTTACGAGCAGTACGTC.

The chain recombines TRBV29-1 with TRBJ2-3; D uncertain. The V gene lost 3 bases and the J gene lost 3 bases, with 13 bases spanning the gap. This CDR3 comprises 14 residues. The germline V gene has CDR1 SQVTM and CDR2 ANQGSEA. The CDR3 region has the DNA TGCAGCGTTGATGACCCTCCCGGGACAGATACGCAGTATTTT. Amino acids: CSVDDPPGTDTQYF.

The chain employs TRBV10-3 and TRBJ2-2; D is perhaps TRBD2 (5 bases). There are 13 residues in the CDR3. Germline V gives CDR1 ENHRY, CDR2 SYGVKD. V dropped 6 bases and J dropped 7 bases, with 12 bases sitting between them. CDR3 bases: TGTGCCATCAGCCTGGTTGAGGGCGGGGAGCTGTTTTTT. Protein: CAISLVEGGELFF.

The genes are TRBV12-5 and TRBJ2-7, with D maybe TRBD1 (5 bases). The J call may not be correct, given that the DNA end is closer to TRBJ2-5. The CDR3 is 16 residues long. Germline-derived CDR1 and CDR2 are LGHNT and FRNRAP. The CDR3 DNA sequence: TGTGCTAGTGGTTTGGTAAGGTCATCAGGGTCGGAGACCCAGTACTTC. It specifies CASGLVRSSGSETQYF.

This clonotype was counted many times. The chain uses TRBV12-3 or TRBV12-4 and TRBJ2-6; D remains unclear. The CDR3 is 12 amino acids. V lost 3 bases to trimming and J lost 6 bases, with 3 bases between them. The CDR3 DNA reads as TGTGCCAGCAGTTTGGCGGCCAACGTCCTGACTTTC. The encoded protein is CASSLAANVLTF.